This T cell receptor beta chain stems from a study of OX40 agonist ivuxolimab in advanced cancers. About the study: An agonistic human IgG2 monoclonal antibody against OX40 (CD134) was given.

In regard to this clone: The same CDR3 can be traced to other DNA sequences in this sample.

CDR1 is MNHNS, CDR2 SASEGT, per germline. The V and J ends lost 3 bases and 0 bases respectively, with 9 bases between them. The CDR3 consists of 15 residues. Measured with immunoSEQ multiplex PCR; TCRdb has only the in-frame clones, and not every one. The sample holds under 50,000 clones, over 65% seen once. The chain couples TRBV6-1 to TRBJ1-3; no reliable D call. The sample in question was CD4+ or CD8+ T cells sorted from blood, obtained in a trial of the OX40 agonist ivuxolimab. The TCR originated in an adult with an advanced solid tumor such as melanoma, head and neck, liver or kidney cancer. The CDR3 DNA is TGTGCCAGCAGTGAGGACGGAAGCTCTGGAAACACCATATATTTT. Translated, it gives CASSEDGSSGNTIYF.